The 17 T cell receptor beta chains in this list originate from one sample, sequenced in a study of blood T cell repertoires in COVID-19. The table came from immunoSEQ multiplex PCR; TCRdb's copy has only in-frame clones and leaves some out. The table shows fewer than 300,000 clones, with roughly 85% occurring only once. The sequencing input was peripheral blood. The receptors were sampled from a middle-aged man with active or convalescent COVID-19.

The rearrangement uses TRBV28 and TRBJ2-5; D unresolved. Trimming took off 2 bases at V and 5 bases at J, with 9 bases between the two ends. The germline V gene has CDR1 MDHEN and CDR2 SYDVKM. This CDR3 region has 13 residues. DNA for the CDR3: TGTGCCAGCAGTTTAGCCCGGCGGGAGACCCAGTACTTC. Translated: CASSLARRETQYF.

The rearrangement joins TRBV6-2 or TRBV6-3 to TRBJ1-4; no reliable D call. Between the trimmed V and J ends, which lost 0 bases and 8 bases, there was a span of 22 bases. The CDR3 is made up of 18 amino acids. CDR1 and CDR2 (germline): MNHEY, SVGEGT. The CDR3 sequence: CASSYSPLKRRGGEKLFF. CDR3 DNA sequence: TGTGCCAGCAGTTACTCTCCCTTGAAGCGACGAGGCGGAGAAAAACTGTTTTTT.

The genes are TRBV5-8 and TRBJ2-3; 9 bases line up with TRBD2. This CDR3 is 16 amino acids long. Trimming at V came to 1 base and at J to 5 bases, leaving 8 bases not matched to a gene. The germline CDR1 and CDR2 sequences are SGHTS and YDEGEE. The CDR3 DNA reads TGTGCCAGCAGCTTGCTGGGGACTAGCCACAAAGATACGCAGTATTTT. The encoded protein is CASSLLGTSHKDTQYF.

The CDR3 nucleotides read TGCGCCAGCAATCGCGGACAGGGGAACTATGGCTACACCTTC. Translation: CASNRGQGNYGYTF. The chain couples TRBV5-1 to TRBJ1-2, with 9 bases identical to TRBD1. Unmatched junction bases numbered 5, after V lost 6 bases and J lost 2 bases. Germline V CDR1 and CDR2: SGHRS, YFSETQ. This CDR3 region has 14 residues.

This chain links TRBV7-3 with TRBJ2-7; 8 bases match TRBD2. This CDR3 is built from 15 residues. From germline, CDR1 is SGHTA and CDR2 FQGTGA. V gave up 0 bases and J gave up 3 bases; unmatched junction bases: 4. CDR3 amino acids: CASSLTSGVNYEQYF. In nucleotides, the CDR3 is TGTGCCAGCAGCTTAACTAGCGGGGTAAACTACGAGCAGTACTTC.

The chain joins TRBV6-4 to TRBJ2-1, with 15 bases that match TRBD2. Looked up from germline, CDR1 is MRHNA and CDR2 is SNTAGT. Trimming removed 6 bases from V and 7 bases from J; junction bases left unmatched: 4. CDR3 length equals 15 residues. CDR3 bases: TGTGCCAGCAGCCGGACTAGCGGGAGGGCTAATGAGCAGTTCTTC. This encodes CASSRTSGRANEQFF.

This clone was seen once. The V gene is TRBV29-1, the J gene TRBJ2-5; 11 positions agree with TRBD1. V gave up 7 bases and J gave up 5 bases; unmatched junction bases: 12. The CDR3 length is 15 residues. Germline-derived CDR1 and CDR2 are SQVTM and ANQGSEA. CDR3 sequence (DNA): TGCAGCGCTTCGGGACAGGGGGGATGGGGGGAGACCCAGTACTTC. Its protein product is CSASGQGGWGETQYF.

This rearrangement joins TRBV18 to TRBJ2-5; the D gene is possibly TRBD1 (5 bases). This CDR3 is built from 13 residues. Trimming removed 2 bases at V and 5 bases at J, with 9 bases between. CDR1 and CDR2 from the germline V gene are KGHSH and LQKENI. CDR3 sequence: CASSPGARETQYF. Written as DNA, the CDR3 is TGTGCCAGCTCACCAGGGGCCAGGGAGACCCAGTACTTC. Using reference TRBV18 and TRBJ2-5 for the parts outside the CDR3, the full variable domain is NAGVMQNPRHLVRRRGQEARLRCSPMKGHSHVYWYRQLPEEGLKFMVYLQKENIIDESGMPKERFSAEFPKEGPSILRIQQVVRGDSAAYFCASSPGARETQYFGPGTRLLVL.

The V and J genes are TRBV7-6 and TRBJ1-5; D may be TRBD1 (6 bases). Germline CDR1 is SGHVS and CDR2 is FNYEAQ. The V and J ends lost 6 bases and 7 bases respectively, with 19 bases between them. This CDR3 is built from 15 residues. Here the CDR3 reads CASSQAGGAEQPQHF. CDR3 coding DNA: TGTGCCAGCAGTCAAGCGGGGGGCGCGGAACAGCCCCAGCATTTT.

This sequence joins TRBV28 and TRBJ1-2; 7 bases are a match to TRBD1. Trimming cost V 8 bases and J 5 bases; bases outside gene matches: 8. There are 13 residues in the CDR3. Germline assignment: CDR1 MDHEN and CDR2 SYDVKM. This CDR3 is CASRLQGRYGYTF. The CDR3 DNA follows: TGTGCCAGCCGTCTACAGGGGAGGTATGGCTACACCTTC.

The chain uses TRBV10-1 and TRBJ2-1; 7 bases match TRBD2. J lost 10 bases, V lost 5 bases, and 17 bases had no gene match. The CDR3 totals 16 residues. Germline V CDR1 and CDR2: WNHNN, SYGVQD (reference sequence). The CDR3 coding sequence is TGCGCCAGCAGTCGCCAGCGGGGCGGGCGCGGAACGGAGCAGTTCTTC. It encodes CASSRQRGGRGTEQFF.

The genes are TRBV4-1 and TRBJ1-1; D not certain. V lost 1 base and J lost 0, with 6 bases in between. This CDR3 has 14 residues. Germline loops: CDR1 MGHRA, CDR2 YSYEKL. CDR3 nucleotide sequence: TGCGCCAGCAGCCAAGTGTTAGTGAACACTGAAGCTTTCTTT. Amino acids: CASSQVLVNTEAFF.

CDR3 sequence: CASSPHGGTPLEQFF. CDR3 nucleotide sequence: TGTGCCAGCAGCCCCCACGGGGGGACACCTTTAGAGCAGTTCTTC. The chain couples TRBV7-9 to TRBJ2-1, with TRBD2 as a possible D gene (7 bases). CDR1 and CDR2 (germline): SEHNR, FQNEAQ (reference sequence). Trimming shortened V by 5 bases and J by 10 bases, and 21 bases separated the two germline ends. The CDR3 runs to 15 residues.

V gene TRBV5-5 combines with J gene TRBJ2-6, with D maybe TRBD1 (5 bases). CDR1 SGHKS and CDR2 YYEKEE come from the germline V gene (reference sequence). The CDR3 loop spans 15 amino acids. Trimming cost V 4 bases and J 3 bases, with 11 bases left between them. CDR3 in amino acids: CASSPQGGGANVLTF. In DNA, the CDR3 is TGTGCCAGCAGCCCGCAGGGTGGTGGGGCCAACGTCCTGACTTTC. Together with reference TRBV5-5 and TRBJ2-6, the CDR3 gives the full variable domain: DAGVTQSPTHLIKTRGQQVTLRCSPISGHKSVSWYQQVLGQGPQFIFQYYEKEERGRGNFPDRFSARQFPNYSSELNVNALLLGDSALYLCASSPQGGGANVLTFGAGSRLTVL.

This chain connects TRBV6-5 to TRBJ2-1; maybe TRBD1 (5 bases). Germline values: CDR1 MNHEY, CDR2 SVGAGI. Trimming took 4 bases from V and 4 from J, leaving 11 bases between them. The length of the CDR3 is 14 residues. CDR3 amino acids: CASSFSDSYNEQFF. The DNA for the CDR3 is TGTGCCAGCAGTTTCAGTGACAGTTACAATGAGCAGTTCTTC.

V usage is TRBV14 and J usage is TRBJ2-2; 8 positions match TRBD2. Per germline, CDR1 SGHDN and CDR2 FVKESK. With 6 bases clipped from V and 5 bases from J, the junction kept 5 bases outside the gene matches. This CDR3 region has 14 residues. For the CDR3, the DNA is TGTGCCAGCAGAGCGGGAGCAGGGACCGGGGAGCTGTTTTTT. This translates into CASRAGAGTGELFF.

The J gene is TRBJ2-1, the V gene TRBV9; 7 nucleotides align to TRBD2. This CDR3 is 14 amino acids long. The V and J ends lost 1 base and 3 bases, in that order; junction bases with no gene match: 1. CDR1 is SGDLS and CDR2 is YYNGEE in the germline V gene. The CDR3 protein is CASSVLADYNEQFF. In nucleotides, the CDR3 is TGTGCCAGCAGCGTACTAGCGGACTACAATGAGCAGTTCTTC.